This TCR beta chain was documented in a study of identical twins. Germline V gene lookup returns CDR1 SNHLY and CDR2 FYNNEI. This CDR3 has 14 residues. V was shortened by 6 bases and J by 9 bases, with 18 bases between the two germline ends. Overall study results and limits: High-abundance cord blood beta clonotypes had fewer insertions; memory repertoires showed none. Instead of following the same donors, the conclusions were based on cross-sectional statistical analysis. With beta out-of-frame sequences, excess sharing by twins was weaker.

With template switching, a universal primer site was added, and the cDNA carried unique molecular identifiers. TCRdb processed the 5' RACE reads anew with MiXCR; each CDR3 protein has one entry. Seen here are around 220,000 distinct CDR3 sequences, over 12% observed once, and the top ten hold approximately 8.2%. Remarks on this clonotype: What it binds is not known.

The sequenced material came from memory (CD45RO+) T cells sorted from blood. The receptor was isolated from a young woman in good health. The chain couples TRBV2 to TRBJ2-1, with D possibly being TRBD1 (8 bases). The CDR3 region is CASRQINRGGEQFF. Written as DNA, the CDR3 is TGTGCCAGCAGACAGATCAACAGGGGGGGTGAGCAGTTCTTC.